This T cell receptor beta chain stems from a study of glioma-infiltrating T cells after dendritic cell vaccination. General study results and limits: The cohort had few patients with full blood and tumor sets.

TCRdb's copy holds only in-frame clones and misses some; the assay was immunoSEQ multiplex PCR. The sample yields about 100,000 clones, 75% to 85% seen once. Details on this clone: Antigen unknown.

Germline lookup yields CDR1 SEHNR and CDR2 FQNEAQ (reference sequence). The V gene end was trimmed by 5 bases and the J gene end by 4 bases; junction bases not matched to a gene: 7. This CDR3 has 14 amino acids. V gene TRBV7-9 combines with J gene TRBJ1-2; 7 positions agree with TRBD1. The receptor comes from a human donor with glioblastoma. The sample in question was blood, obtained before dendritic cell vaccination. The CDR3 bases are TGTGCCAGCAGCATTCTGGGGACAGTCTATGGCTACACCTTC. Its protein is CASSILGTVYGYTF.